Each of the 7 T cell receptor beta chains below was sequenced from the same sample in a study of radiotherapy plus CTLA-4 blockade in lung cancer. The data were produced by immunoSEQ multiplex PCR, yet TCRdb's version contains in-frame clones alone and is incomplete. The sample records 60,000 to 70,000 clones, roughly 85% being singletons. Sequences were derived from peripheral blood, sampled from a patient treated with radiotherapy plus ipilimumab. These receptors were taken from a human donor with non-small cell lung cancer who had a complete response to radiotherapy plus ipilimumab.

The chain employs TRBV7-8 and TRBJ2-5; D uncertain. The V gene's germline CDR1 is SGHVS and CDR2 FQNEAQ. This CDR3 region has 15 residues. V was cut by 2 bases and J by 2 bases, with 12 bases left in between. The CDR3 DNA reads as TGTGCCAGCAGCTTAAGTCGGGCTGATCAAGAGACCCAGTACTTC. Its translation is CASSLSRADQETQYF.

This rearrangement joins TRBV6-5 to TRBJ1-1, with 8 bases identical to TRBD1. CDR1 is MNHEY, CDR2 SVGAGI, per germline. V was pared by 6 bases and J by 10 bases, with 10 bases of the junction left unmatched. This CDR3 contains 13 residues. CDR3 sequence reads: CASRSGQGGSAFF. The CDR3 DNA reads TGTGCCAGCAGAAGTGGACAGGGCGGATCAGCTTTCTTT.

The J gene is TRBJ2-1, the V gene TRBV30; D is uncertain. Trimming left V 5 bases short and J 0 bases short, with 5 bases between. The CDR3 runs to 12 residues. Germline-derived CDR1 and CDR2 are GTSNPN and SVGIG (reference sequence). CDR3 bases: TGTGCCTGGTCGGTCTCCTACAATGAGCAGTTCTTC. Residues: CAWSVSYNEQFF.

The CDR3 is CASSLELGRGYEQYV. CDR3 nucleotides: TGTGCCAGCAGCTTAGAGTTGGGCAGGGGGTATGAGCAGTACGTC. The chain has TRBV7-2 and TRBJ2-7, with 7 positions matching TRBD1. This CDR3 spans 15 amino acids. Germline trimming cut 1 base from V and 7 bases from J; bases unmatched to any gene: 10. Germline loops: CDR1 SGHTA, CDR2 FQGNSA.

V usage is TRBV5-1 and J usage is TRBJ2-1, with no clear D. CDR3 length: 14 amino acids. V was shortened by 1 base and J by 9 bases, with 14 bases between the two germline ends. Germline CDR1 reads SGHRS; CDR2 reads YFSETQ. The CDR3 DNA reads TGCGCCAGCAGCTTGAGTGGGCCTCGCAGTGAGCAGTTCTTC. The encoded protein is CASSLSGPRSEQFF. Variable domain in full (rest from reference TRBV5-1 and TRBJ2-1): KAGVTQTPRYLIKTRGQQVTLSCSPISGHRSVSWYQQTPGQGLQFLFEYFSETQRNKGNFPGRFSGRQFSNSRSEMNVSTLELGDSALYLCASSLSGPRSEQFFGPGTRLTVL.

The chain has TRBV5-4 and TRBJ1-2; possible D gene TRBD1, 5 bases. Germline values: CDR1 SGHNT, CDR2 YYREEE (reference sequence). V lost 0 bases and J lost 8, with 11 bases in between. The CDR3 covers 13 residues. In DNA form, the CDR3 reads TGTGCCAGCAGCTTGGTGCAGGGAGACGGCTACACCTTC. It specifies CASSLVQGDGYTF.

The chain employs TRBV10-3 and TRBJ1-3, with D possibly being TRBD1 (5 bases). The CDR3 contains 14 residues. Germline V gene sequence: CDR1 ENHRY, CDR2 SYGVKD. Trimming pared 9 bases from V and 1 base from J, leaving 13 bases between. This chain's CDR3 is CAMRQSLSGNTIYF. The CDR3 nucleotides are TGTGCCATGCGACAGTCTTTGTCTGGAAACACCATATATTTT.